The 3 T cell receptor beta chains reported below all come from one sample, sequenced in a study of cytotoxic CD8 clonotypes in ibrutinib-treated CLL. Data came from immunoSEQ multiplex PCR; TCRdb stores just in-frame clones and leaves some out. Here the sample spans more than 11,000 clones, under 70% being singletons. The sequencing used PBMCs, collected before ibrutinib treatment. All receptors come from a human donor with chronic lymphocytic leukemia.

The CDR3 DNA is TGTGCCAGCAGTTTATCGTTCGGGGTGCAGTTCTTC. Its protein product is CASSLSFGVQFF. The chain couples TRBV27 to TRBJ2-1, with D tentatively TRBD2 (5 bases). V dropped 0 bases and J dropped 12 bases, with 9 bases sitting between them. The germline V gene has CDR1 MNHEY and CDR2 SMNVEV (reference sequence). The CDR3 has 12 amino acids.

The V call is TRBV21-1, the J call TRBJ2-5. TRBV21-1 is described as a pseudogene. The length of the CDR3 is 12 residues. The CDR3 nucleotides are TGTGCCAGCAGCAAAGGGGAAGAGACCCAGTACTTC. Translation: CASSKGEETQYF.

This clone has a handful of counts. V gene TRBV5-1 combines with J gene TRBJ2-7; D is unresolved. Trimming stripped 6 bases from V and 3 bases from J, with 7 bases between. Germline lookup yields CDR1 SGHRS and CDR2 YFSETQ. This CDR3 is 11 amino acids long. The CDR3 spells CASKGLYEQYF. The CDR3 nucleotides read TGCGCCAGCAAAGGGCTCTACGAGCAGTACTTC.